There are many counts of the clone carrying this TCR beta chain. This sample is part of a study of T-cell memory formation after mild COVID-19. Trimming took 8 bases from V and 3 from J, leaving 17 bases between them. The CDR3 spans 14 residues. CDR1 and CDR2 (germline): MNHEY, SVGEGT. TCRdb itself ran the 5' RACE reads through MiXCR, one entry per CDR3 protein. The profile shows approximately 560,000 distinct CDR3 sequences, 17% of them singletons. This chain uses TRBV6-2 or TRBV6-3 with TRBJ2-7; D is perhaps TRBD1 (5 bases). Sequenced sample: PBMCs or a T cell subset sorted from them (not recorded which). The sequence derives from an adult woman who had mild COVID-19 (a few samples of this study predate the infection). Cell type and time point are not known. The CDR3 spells CASHPWGQLYEQYF. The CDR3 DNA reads TGTGCCAGCCACCCTTGGGGCCAGCTCTACGAGCAGTACTTC.